These 9 T cell receptor beta chains share one sample of origin, sequenced in a study of OX40 agonist ivuxolimab in advanced cancers. Data came from immunoSEQ multiplex PCR; TCRdb stores just in-frame clones and leaves some out. The table lists about 42,000 clones, about 90% of them singletons, with about 15% in the top ten. This specimen consisted of CD4+ or CD8+ T cells sorted from blood, obtained in a trial of the OX40 agonist ivuxolimab. The origin of the receptors is an adult with an advanced solid tumor such as melanoma, head and neck, liver or kidney cancer.

As concerns this clone: One end of the junction varies from germline; a read error may be responsible. The chain combines TRBV7-9 with TRBJ2-4; tentatively, D is TRBD1 or TRBD2 (5 bases each). Germline V gene data show CDR1 as SEHNR and CDR2 as FQNEAQ (reference sequence). CDR3 size: 14 residues. The CDR3 is CASSLAGAKNIQYF. In DNA, the CDR3 is TGTGCCAGCAGCCTAGCAGGGGCCAAAAACATTCAGTACTTC.

Comment on this clone: A much larger clone lies one base from this, so it may be a read error. This chain connects TRBV6-5 to TRBJ1-4; D gene ambiguous. Germline loops: CDR1 MNHEY, CDR2 SVGAGI. The CDR3 runs 13 residues. In DNA form, the CDR3 reads TGTGCCAGCAATTACGCATCAGGTCGGCAACTGTTTTTT. Residues: CASNYASGRQLFF.

The chain recombines TRBV27 with TRBJ1-1; TRBD1 matches 8 bases. The trim removed 6 bases at V and 5 bases at J, leaving 8 bases unmatched. CDR1 and CDR2 from the germline V gene are MNHEY and SMNVEV (reference sequence). This CDR3 contains 14 residues. CDR3 bases: TGTGCCAGCAGAAATTACAGGGGGGATACTGAAGCTTTCTTT. Its translation is CASRNYRGDTEAFF.

This chain links TRBV19 with TRBJ1-2; D uncertain. Germline CDR1 and CDR2: LNHDA and SQIVND (reference sequence). Trimming left V 1 base short and J 0 bases short, with 15 bases between. CDR3 size: 17 residues. This chain's CDR3 is CASSIAGIGPANYGYTF. In nucleotides, the CDR3 is TGTGCCAGTAGTATAGCAGGAATAGGACCTGCTAACTATGGCTACACCTTC.

This rearrangement joins TRBV27 to TRBJ2-1, with D hard to call. The CDR3 has 9 amino acids. Looked up from germline, CDR1 is MNHEY and CDR2 is SMNVEV (reference sequence). The CDR3 here is CACGDEQFF. CDR3 coding DNA: TGTGCTTGTGGTGATGAGCAGTTCTTC.

V is TRBV29-1 and J is TRBJ1-2, with D tentatively TRBD1 (5 bases). The V end was cut by 0 bases, the J end by 6 bases, with 11 bases between. This CDR3 spans 13 amino acids. Germline CDR1 SQVTM, CDR2 ANQGSEA. CDR3 in DNA: TGCAGCGTTGAAGATGGGGGGTATCATGGCTACACCTTC. It codes for CSVEDGGYHGYTF. The variable domain in full, with the rest retrieved from reference TRBV29-1 and TRBJ1-2, is SAVISQKPSRDICQRGTSLTIQCQVDSQVTMMFWYRQQPGQSLTLIATANQGSEATYESGFVIDKFPISRPNLTFSTLTVSNMSPEDSSIYLCSVEDGGYHGYTFGSGTRLTVV.

V usage is TRBV28 and J usage is TRBJ2-3; perhaps TRBD2 as D (6 bases). The germline CDR1 and CDR2 sequences are MDHEN and SYDVKM. The CDR3 has 16 amino acids. V was shortened by 6 bases and J by 0 bases, with 16 bases between the two germline ends. CDR3 sequence reads: CASRASIAVSTDTQYF. The DNA for the CDR3 is TGTGCCAGCAGGGCCTCGATAGCGGTTAGCACAGATACGCAGTATTTT. Variable domain in full (rest from reference TRBV28 and TRBJ2-3): DVKVTQSSRYLVKRTGEKVFLECVQDMDHENMFWYRQDPGLGLRLIYFSYDVKMKEKGDIPEGYSVSREKKERFSLILESASTNQTSMYLCASRASIAVSTDTQYFGPGTRLTVL.

J is TRBJ1-4 and V is TRBV28, with D tentatively TRBD1 (5 bases). Germline assignment: CDR1 MDHEN and CDR2 SYDVKM. Between the trimmed V and J ends, which lost 4 bases and 10 bases, there was a span of 16 bases. The CDR3 is 14 amino acids. The CDR3 is CASSWTATGGKLFF. The CDR3 coding sequence is TGTGCCAGCAGTTGGACCGCAACTGGGGGAAAACTGTTTTTT.

The chain employs TRBV7-9 and TRBJ2-3, with no clear D. The CDR3 spans 13 residues. V lost 5 bases and J lost 2, with 8 bases in between. Germline CDR1 and CDR2: SEHNR and FQNEAQ (reference sequence). The CDR3 DNA follows: TGTGCCAGCAGCCCCGCGCTCACAGATACGCAGTATTTT. Its translation is CASSPALTDTQYF.